The clone carrying this TCR beta chain has a single count. As yet, its antigen is unknown. The CDR3 sequence is 12 residues long. Trimming left V 6 bases short and J 8 bases short, with 13 bases between. CDR1 and CDR2 (germline): MNHEY, SVGAGI. Next came a second PCR, run for roughly 7 to 12 cycles, which used a sample-barcoded 5' primer along with a J-beta primer mix. Each CDR3 protein gets one entry after TCRdb re-called the 5' RACE reads with MiXCR. The sample contains 1.8 million or so distinct CDR3 sequences, around 40% of which appear only once. This record belongs to a study of blood T cells in healthy people across ages. The people who gave samples were healthy Caucasians from Russia, aged roughly 6 to 90. It was around 9 milliliters of peripheral blood that were drawn from each donor. Overall study results and limits: Correlation between TCR beta diversity and naive T cell percentage was strong. Estimates drawn from one million T cells were deemed to understate diversity.

Sequenced input: blood. The rearrangement links TRBV6-5 to TRBJ1-1; D is undetermined. The TCR sequence derives from a human donor in good health. The CDR3 coding sequence is TGTGCCAGCAGCCACGACCTGCTAGAAGCTTTCTTT. It is translated as CASSHDLLEAFF.